Included here is one T cell receptor beta chain sequence, with context. Its antigen remains unidentified. This record comes from a study of T cell responses to AZD1222 COVID-19 vaccine. Regarding the study as a whole: An increase in Spike-specific TCR breadth and depth was observed after two AZD1222 doses. After the peak T cell response, and only then, were repertoires sampled. Baseline testing showed seropositivity in only a handful of AZD1222 recipients.

V was trimmed by 3 bases and J by 0 bases, leaving 5 bases between them. The CDR3 has 13 residues. CDR1 and CDR2 (germline): SGHRS, YFSETQ. Repertoires were generated with immunoSEQ multiplex PCR, while TCRdb's copy carries only in-frame clones and drops some. The sample has 100,000 to 150,000 clones; approximately 91% are singletons. The chain recombines TRBV5-1 with TRBJ2-3, with D unclear. The clonotype originates from an adult in good health. The source was peripheral blood, collected on day 0 of AZD1222 vaccination. CDR3 sequence: CASSSTSTDTQYF. In DNA, the CDR3 is TGCGCCAGCAGCTCCACTAGCACAGATACGCAGTATTTT.